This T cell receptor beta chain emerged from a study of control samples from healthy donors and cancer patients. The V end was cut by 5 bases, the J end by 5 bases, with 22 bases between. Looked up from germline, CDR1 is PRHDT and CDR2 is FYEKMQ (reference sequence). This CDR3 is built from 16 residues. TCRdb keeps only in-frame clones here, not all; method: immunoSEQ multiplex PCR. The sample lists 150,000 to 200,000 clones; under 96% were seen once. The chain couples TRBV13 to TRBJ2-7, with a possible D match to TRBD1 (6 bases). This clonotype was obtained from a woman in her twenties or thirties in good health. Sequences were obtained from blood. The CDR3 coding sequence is TGTGCCAGCAGCCGACTTTTTGCCAACAGGGACAACGAGCAGTACTTC. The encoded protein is CASSRLFANRDNEQYF.